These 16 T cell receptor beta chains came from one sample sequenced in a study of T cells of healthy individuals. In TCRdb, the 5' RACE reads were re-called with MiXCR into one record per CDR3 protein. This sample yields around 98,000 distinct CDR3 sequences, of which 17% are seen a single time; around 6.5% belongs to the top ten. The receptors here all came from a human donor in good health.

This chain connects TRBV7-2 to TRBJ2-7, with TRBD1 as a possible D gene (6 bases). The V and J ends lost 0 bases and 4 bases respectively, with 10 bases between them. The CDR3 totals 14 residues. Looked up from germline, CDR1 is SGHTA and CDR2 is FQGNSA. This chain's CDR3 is CASSLAQGRYEQYF. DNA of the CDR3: TGTGCCAGCAGCTTAGCTCAGGGGAGATACGAGCAGTACTTC.

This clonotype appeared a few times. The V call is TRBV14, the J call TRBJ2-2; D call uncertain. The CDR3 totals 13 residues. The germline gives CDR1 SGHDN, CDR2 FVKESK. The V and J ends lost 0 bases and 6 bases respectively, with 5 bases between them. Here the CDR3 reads CASSQEISGELFF. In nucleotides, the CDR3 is TGTGCCAGCAGCCAAGAGATCTCCGGGGAGCTGTTTTTT. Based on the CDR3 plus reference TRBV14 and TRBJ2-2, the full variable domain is EAGVTQFPSHSVIEKGQTVTLRCDPISGHDNLYWYRRVMGKEIKFLLHFVKESKQDESGMPNNRFLAERTGGTYSTLKVQPAELEDSGVYFCASSQEISGELFFGEGSRLTVL.

The CDR3 DNA sequence: TGTGCCTGGAGTGACCACACTGAAGCTTTCTTT. Its translation: CAWSDHTEAFF. The chain couples TRBV30 to TRBJ1-1; no clear D. Germline V gives CDR1 GTSNPN, CDR2 SVGIG (reference sequence). This CDR3 is built from 11 residues. The V and J ends lost 1 base and 3 bases respectively, with 3 bases between them.

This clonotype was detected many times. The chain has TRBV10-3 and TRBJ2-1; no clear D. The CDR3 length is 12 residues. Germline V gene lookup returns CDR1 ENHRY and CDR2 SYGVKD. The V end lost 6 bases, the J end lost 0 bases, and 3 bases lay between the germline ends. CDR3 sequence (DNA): TGTGCCATCAGCCCCTCCTACAATGAGCAGTTCTTC. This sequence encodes CAISPSYNEQFF.

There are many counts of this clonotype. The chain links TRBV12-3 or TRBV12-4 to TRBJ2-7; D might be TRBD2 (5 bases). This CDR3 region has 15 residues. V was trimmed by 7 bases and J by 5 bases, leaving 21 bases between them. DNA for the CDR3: TGTGCCAGCACCAGCCGAGGGCTTCCAACCGACGAGCAGTACTTC. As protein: CASTSRGLPTDEQYF.

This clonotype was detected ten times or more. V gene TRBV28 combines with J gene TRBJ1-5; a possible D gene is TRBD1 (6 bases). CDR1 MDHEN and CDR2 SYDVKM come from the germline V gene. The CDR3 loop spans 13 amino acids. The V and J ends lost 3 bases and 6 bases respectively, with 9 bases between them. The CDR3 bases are TGTGCCAGCAGTTTCGGGGGGCTTCAGCCCCAGCATTTT. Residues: CASSFGGLQPQHF.

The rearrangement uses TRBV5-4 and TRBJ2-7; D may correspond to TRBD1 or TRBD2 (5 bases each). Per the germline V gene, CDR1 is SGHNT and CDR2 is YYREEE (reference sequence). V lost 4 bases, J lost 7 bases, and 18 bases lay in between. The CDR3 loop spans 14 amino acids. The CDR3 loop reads CASSQPGHYSEQYF. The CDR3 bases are TGTGCCAGCAGCCAGCCGGGGCACTATTCGGAGCAGTACTTC.

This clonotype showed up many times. CDR3 amino acids: CASSQGASNYEQYF. The CDR3, as DNA: TGCGCCAGCAGCCAAGGGGCTAGCAACTACGAGCAGTACTTC. The chain is built from TRBV4-3 and TRBJ2-7, with D possibly matching TRBD2 (5 bases). The CDR3 consists of 14 residues. V lost 1 base and J 3 bases, leaving 10 bases between the germline ends. Germline CDR1 and CDR2: LGHNA and YSLEER.

The CDR3, as DNA: TGTGCCAGCAGTAAAACAGGGGGCGAAAAACTGTTTTTT. Translating it yields CASSKTGGEKLFF. This rearrangement joins TRBV2 to TRBJ1-4; 9 positions agree with TRBD1. Trimming removed 5 bases from V and 8 bases from J; junction bases left unmatched: 3. Germline lookup yields CDR1 SNHLY and CDR2 FYNNEI. The CDR3 consists of 13 residues.

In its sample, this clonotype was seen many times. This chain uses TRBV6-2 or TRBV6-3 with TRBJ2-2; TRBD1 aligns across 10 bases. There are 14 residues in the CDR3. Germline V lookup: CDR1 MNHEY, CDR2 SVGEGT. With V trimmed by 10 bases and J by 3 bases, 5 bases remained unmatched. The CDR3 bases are TGTGCCATATCCGGGACAGGGGACACCGGGGAGCTGTTTTTT. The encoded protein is CAISGTGDTGELFF.

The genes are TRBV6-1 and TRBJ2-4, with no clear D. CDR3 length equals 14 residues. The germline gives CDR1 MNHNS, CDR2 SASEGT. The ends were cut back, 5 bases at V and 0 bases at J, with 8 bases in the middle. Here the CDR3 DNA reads TGTGCCAGCAGTACAAGGGTAGCCAAAAACATTCAGTACTTC. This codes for CASSTRVAKNIQYF.

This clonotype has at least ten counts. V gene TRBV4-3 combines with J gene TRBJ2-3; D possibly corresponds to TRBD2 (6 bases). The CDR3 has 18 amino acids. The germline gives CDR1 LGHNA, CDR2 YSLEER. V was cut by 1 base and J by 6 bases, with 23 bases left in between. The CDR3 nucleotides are TGCGCCAGCAGCCAAGTCAGAGACACCGGGACTGACCCCGATACGCAGTATTTT. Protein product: CASSQVRDTGTDPDTQYF.

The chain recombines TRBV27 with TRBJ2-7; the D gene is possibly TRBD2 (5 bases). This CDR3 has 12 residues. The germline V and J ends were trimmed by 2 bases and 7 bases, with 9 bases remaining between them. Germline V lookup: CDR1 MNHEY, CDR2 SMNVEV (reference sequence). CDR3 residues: CASSLRGREQYF. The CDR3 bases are TGTGCCAGCAGTTTACGGGGTCGAGAGCAGTACTTC.

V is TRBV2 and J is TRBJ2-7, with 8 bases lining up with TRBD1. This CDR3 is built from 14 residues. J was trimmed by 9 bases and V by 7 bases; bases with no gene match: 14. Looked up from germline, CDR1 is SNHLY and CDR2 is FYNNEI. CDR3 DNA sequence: TGTGCCAGCAAACCGCCGGGACAGGAGACCGGGCAGTACTTC. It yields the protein CASKPPGQETGQYF.

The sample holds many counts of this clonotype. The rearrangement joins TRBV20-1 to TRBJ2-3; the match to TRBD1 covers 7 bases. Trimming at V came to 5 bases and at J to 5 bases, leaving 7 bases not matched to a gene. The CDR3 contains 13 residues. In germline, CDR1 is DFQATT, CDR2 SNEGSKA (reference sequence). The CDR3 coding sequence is TGCAGTGCTCGGGGACAGTCTAGAGATACGCAGTATTTT. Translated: CSARGQSRDTQYF.

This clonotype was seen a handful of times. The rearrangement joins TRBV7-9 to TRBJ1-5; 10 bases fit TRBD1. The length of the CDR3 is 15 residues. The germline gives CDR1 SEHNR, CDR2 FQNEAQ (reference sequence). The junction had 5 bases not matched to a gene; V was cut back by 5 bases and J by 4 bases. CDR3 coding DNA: TGTGCCAGCAGCCATGGGACAGGGGAAAATCAGCCCCAGCATTTT. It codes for CASSHGTGENQPQHF. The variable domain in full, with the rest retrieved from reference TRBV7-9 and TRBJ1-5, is DTGVSQNPRHKITKRGQNVTFRCDPISEHNRLYWYRQTLGQGPEFLTYFQNEAQLEKSRLLSDRFSAERPKGSFSTLEIQRTEQGDSAMYLCASSHGTGENQPQHFGDGTRLSIL.